The sequence of this T cell receptor (beta chain) was determined in a study of siplizumab effects on memory and regulatory T cells. Study-wide results and limits: It seemed that naive T cells were more diverse than memory cells and were major contributors to the alloresponse. Siplizumab caused a significant drop in alloreactive sequences traceable to unstimulated CD4+ memory cells.

The CDR3 extends over 15 amino acids. Trimming took 3 bases from V and 2 from J; bases not matched to a gene: 4. Germline CDR1 reads LNHDA; CDR2 reads SQIVND (reference sequence). Sequenced unstimulated subsets in a few donor pairs: CD4+ naive, CD4+ memory, CD8+ naive, CD8+ effector memory, CD8+ TEMRA. As concerns this clone: Its matching antigen is unknown.

The assay looked at roughly 9.4 x 10^4 TCR templates in each sample. Clones were read by immunoSEQ multiplex PCR, and TCRdb kept only the in-frame ones, dropping some. The data show about 66,000 clones, with 90% to 98% seen just once and roughly 0.097% held by the top ten. The chain uses TRBV19 and TRBJ1-2; TRBD1 matches 9 bases. Sequencing used naive CD8+ T cells sorted from blood. The sequence derives from a human donor in good health. The CDR3 reads CASSMGDRGNYGYTF. The CDR3 nucleotides are TGTGCCAGTAGTATGGGCGACAGGGGGAACTATGGCTACACCTTC. The variable domain in full, with the rest retrieved from reference TRBV19 and TRBJ1-2, is DGGITQSPKYLFRKEGQNVTLSCEQNLNHDAMYWYRQDPGQGLRLIYYSQIVNDFQKGDIAEGYSVSREKKESFPLTVTSAQKNPTAFYLCASSMGDRGNYGYTFGSGTRLTVV.